One sample yielded the 28 T cell receptor beta chains listed below, sequenced in a study of T cell clonality in common variable immunodeficiency. Clones were read by immunoSEQ multiplex PCR, and TCRdb kept only the in-frame ones, dropping some. The sample holds tens of thousands of clones, and no clone turns up only once. The sample taken for sequencing was peripheral blood mononuclear cells. These TCRs come from a person between 18 and 70 years old in good health.

The table lists this clone with many counts. The CDR3 end falls 3 residues outside the read, so it is completed with the germline J gene. The V gene is TRBV7-3, the J gene TRBJ2-2; 7 positions agree with TRBD2. The V and J ends lost 7 bases and 5 bases, in that order; junction bases with no gene match: 16. This CDR3 is 17 amino acids long. The germline V gene has CDR1 SGHTA and CDR2 FQGTGA. The sequenced part of the CDR3 DNA is TGTGCCAGCACCTCATCTAGCGCGGGAGCATCGACCGGGGAG. Amino acid sequence: CASTSSSAGASTGE. The whole CDR3 sequence reads CASTSSSAGASTGELFF. Combining the CDR3 with reference TRBV7-3 and TRBJ2-2 gives the whole variable domain GAGVSQTPSNKVTEKGKYVELRCDPISGHTALYWYRQSLGQGPEFLIYFQGTGAADDSGLPNDRFFAVRPEGSVSTLKIQRTERGDSAVYLCASTSSSAGASTGELFFGEGSRLTVL.

This clone was seen ten or more times. Coverage ceases 3 residues before the CDR3 finishes, and the germline J gene fills in the end. The chain has TRBV12-3 or TRBV12-4 and TRBJ1-1; TRBD1 matches at 9 bases. This CDR3 contains 15 residues. J was trimmed by 4 bases and V by 5 bases; bases with no gene match: 8. CDR3: CASSPGTGKVTEAFF. The part of the CDR3 DNA that was read is TGTGCCAGCAGTCCGGGGACAGGGAAAGTCACTGAA.

In its sample, this clone was seen many times. The observed sequence ends 3 residues before the CDR3 terminus, with the missing tail filled in from the germline J gene. The chain joins TRBV5-1 to TRBJ2-5, with TRBD1 matching over 9 bases. V was clipped by 0 bases and J by 5 bases; unmatched bases: 8. Germline values: CDR1 SGHRS, CDR2 YFSETQ. The CDR3 is made up of 16 amino acids. Partial CDR3 DNA: TGCGCCAGCAGCTTGGGGCCTGGGACAGGGCTCGAGACC. This translates into CASSLGPGTGLET. The complete CDR3 reads CASSLGPGTGLETQYF.

In its sample, this clone was seen many times. The CDR3 extends 3 residues past the end of the read, so its final part is completed from the germline J gene. The V and J genes are TRBV30 and TRBJ1-4, with TRBD1 matching over 7 bases. V was clipped by 0 bases and J by 8 bases; unmatched bases: 6. Germline V CDR1 and CDR2: GTSNPN, SVGIG (reference sequence). The CDR3 has 14 amino acids. The CDR3 here is CAWSVERGREKLFF. CDR3 DNA (partial): TGTGCCTGGAGTGTAGAGAGGGGGCGGGAAAAA.

This clone was counted ten times or more. The CDR3 goes on 3 residues after the read ends, and that part is filled in from the germline J gene. The genes are TRBV23-1 and TRBJ2-2, with D tentatively TRBD1 (6 bases). TRBV23-1 is given ORF status, its function remaining uncertain. The CDR3 is 14 residues long. V was pared by 2 bases and J by 6 bases, with 10 bases between. The CDR3 sequence: CASSQIQGPGELFF. Partial CDR3 DNA: TGCGCCAGCAGTCAAATACAGGGCCCCGGGGAG.

The table lists this clone with many counts. Read data end 3 residues before the CDR3 end; the end is taken from the germline J gene. The V and J genes are TRBV9 and TRBJ2-1; no reliable D call. CDR1 is SGDLS, CDR2 YYNGEE, per germline. This CDR3 is built from 14 residues. Trimming stripped 0 bases from V and 7 bases from J, with 11 bases between. The sequenced CDR3 bases are TGTGCCAGCAGCGTAGATTCTACCGGGAATGAG. Translation: CASSVDSTGNE. The full CDR3 is CASSVDSTGNEQFF.

The table lists this clone with many counts. The DNA ends 3 residues before the CDR3 does, and the rest of the CDR3 is filled in from the germline J gene. The rearrangement uses TRBV19 and TRBJ2-3, with 9 bases identical to TRBD1. Trimming took 8 bases from V and 4 from J; bases not matched to a gene: 1. The length of the CDR3 is 12 residues. In germline, CDR1 is LNHDA, CDR2 SQIVND (reference sequence). The CDR3 spells CASGDRADTQYF. Partial CDR3 DNA: TGTGCCAGTGGGGACAGGGCAGATACG.

This clone is medium-sized in the sample. The CDR3 end falls 3 residues outside the read, so it is completed with the germline J gene. This chain uses TRBV20-1 with TRBJ2-3; 12 bases fit TRBD2. The CDR3 totals 18 residues. The junction had 10 bases not matched to a gene; V was cut back by 3 bases and J by 0 bases. Germline CDR1 and CDR2: DFQATT and SNEGSKA (reference sequence). The CDR3 DNA, read in part, is TGCAGTGCTAGTGTTTCTGGAGGACTAGCGGGGAGCACAGATACG. Amino acid sequence: CSASVSGGLAGSTDT. The entire CDR3 protein reads CSASVSGGLAGSTDTQYF.

This clone was seen repeatedly, ten times or more. Here the CDR3 reads CASSQRQGAGGELFF. Incomplete CDR3 DNA: TGTGCCAGCTCGCAAAGACAGGGGGCCGGCGGGGAG. V is TRBV18 and J is TRBJ2-2; 10 bases are a match to TRBD1. Read data end 3 residues before the CDR3 end; the end is taken from the germline J gene. The CDR3 totals 15 residues. V was pared by 6 bases and J by 7 bases, with 8 bases of the junction left unmatched. From germline, CDR1 is KGHSH and CDR2 LQKENI.

This clone showed up many times. Read sequence stops 3 residues before the CDR3 end, and the germline J gene provides the missing end. The J gene is TRBJ2-3, the V gene TRBV5-1; tentative D call: TRBD2 (5 bases). V lost 0 bases, J lost 0 bases, and 11 bases lay in between. This CDR3 spans 16 amino acids. Germline V gene lookup returns CDR1 SGHRS and CDR2 YFSETQ. CDR3 DNA, as far as it was read: TGCGCCAGCAGCTTGGCCCCCAGCGGTAGCACAGATACG. Its protein product is CASSLAPSGSTDT. The CDR3 reads in full as CASSLAPSGSTDTQYF.

This clone showed up many times. The CDR3 end falls 3 residues outside the read, so it is completed with the germline J gene. This chain links TRBV7-8 with TRBJ2-3; a weak D match, TRBD2 (7 bases). Trimming took 0 bases from V and 4 from J, leaving 17 bases between them. The CDR3 contains 17 residues. CDR1 and CDR2 (germline): SGHVS, FQNEAQ. Incomplete CDR3 DNA: TGTGCCAGCAGCTTAGCTTCAAAGGGGGGGGCCTCAGATACG. This encodes CASSLASKGGASDT. In full, the CDR3 reads CASSLASKGGASDTQYF.

There are many counts of this clone. The read ends 3 residues before the CDR3 terminus; that terminus is restored from the germline J gene. The sample contains more than one DNA sequence encoding this CDR3. The rearrangement joins TRBV7-9 to TRBJ1-1, with D uncertain. V was trimmed by 1 base and J by 0 bases, leaving 6 bases between them. CDR1 and CDR2 from the germline V gene are SEHNR and FQNEAQ (reference sequence). The CDR3 totals 14 residues. CDR3 sequence reads: CASSLGQMNTEAFF. CDR3 DNA, as far as it was read: TGTGCCAGCAGCTTAGGGCAGATGAACACTGAA.

This clone was seen ten or more times. The read falls 3 residues short of the CDR3 end, and the missing part is taken from the germline J gene. V usage is TRBV2 and J usage is TRBJ2-3, with 12 bases lining up with TRBD2. The germline V gene encodes CDR1 SNHLY and CDR2 FYNNEI. Unmatched junction bases numbered 3, after V lost 2 bases and J lost 6 bases. The CDR3 has 15 residues. The DNA read from the CDR3 is TGTGCCAGCAGTGAACCTAGCGGGAGGGTCGATACG. The encoded protein is CASSEPSGRVDT. The complete CDR3 protein is CASSEPSGRVDTQYF.

This clone has a count of ten or more. The read is 3 residues too short to cover the CDR3 end, so that end is filled in from the germline J gene. J is TRBJ2-7 and V is TRBV9; perhaps TRBD2 as D (6 bases). The CDR3 contains 14 residues. CDR1 SGDLS and CDR2 YYNGEE come from the germline V gene. The V and J ends lost 0 bases and 2 bases respectively, with 9 bases between them. The sequenced CDR3 bases are TGTGCCAGCAGCGTAGCGGGGGAGACCTACGAG. The encoded protein is CASSVAGETYE. The CDR3 reads in full as CASSVAGETYEQYF.

In this sample, this clone turned up a few times. The CDR3 end falls 3 residues outside the read, so it is completed with the germline J gene. The chain employs TRBV30 and TRBJ1-2; no definite D call. Germline values: CDR1 GTSNPN, CDR2 SVGIG (reference sequence). This CDR3 is 14 amino acids long. The CDR3 region is CAWRLAGSTDTYTF. Partial CDR3 DNA: TGTGCCTGGAGGCTAGCGGGGAGCACAGATACC. The entire variable domain, with the rest obtained from reference TRBV30 and TRBJ1-2, is as follows: SQTIHQWPATLVQPVGSPLSLECTVEGTSNPNLYWYRQAAGRGLQLLFYSVGIGQISSEVPQNLSASRPQDRQFILSSKKLLLSDSGFYLCAWRLAGSTDTYTFGSGTRLTVV.

At least ten counts were recorded for this clone. From the germline J gene comes the end of the CDR3, since the read stops 3 residues before it. This chain uses TRBV2 with TRBJ2-7; D is unclear. Trimming stripped 4 bases from V and 4 bases from J, with 14 bases between. The CDR3 spans 14 residues. CDR1 and CDR2 from the germline V gene are SNHLY and FYNNEI. The CDR3 sequence: CASSGVQGWYEQYF. The part of the CDR3 DNA that was read is TGTGCCAGCAGTGGAGTACAAGGGTGGTACGAG.

This clone has ten or more counts. With the read ending 3 residues before the CDR3 end, the germline J gene is used to fill in that end. The chain couples TRBV29-1 to TRBJ2-2, with D perhaps matching TRBD1 or TRBD2 (5 bases each). The germline CDR1 and CDR2 sequences are SQVTM and ANQGSEA. V lost 6 bases and J 3 bases, leaving 11 bases between the germline ends. This CDR3 has 13 residues. The sequenced part of the CDR3 DNA is TGCAGCGTCACGCAGGGAGACACCGGGGAG. Translating it yields CSVTQGDTGE. In full, the CDR3 is CSVTQGDTGELFF.

This clone was picked up many times. Sequencing ends 3 residues short of the CDR3 end; the germline J gene provides the rest. The chain uses TRBV10-1 and TRBJ2-5; 7 bases line up with TRBD2. Germline trimming cut 8 bases from V and 4 bases from J; bases unmatched to any gene: 4. This CDR3 is built from 12 residues. In germline, CDR1 is WNHNN, CDR2 SYGVQD (reference sequence). CDR3 DNA, as far as it was read: TGCGCCAGCGAGACTAGCCGAGAGACC. This sequence encodes CASETSRET. The whole CDR3 sequence is CASETSRETQYF.

This clone was recorded many times. CDR3 region: CASSPSSTANTEAFF. CDR3 DNA (partial): TGTGCCAGCTCACCGTCGTCTACAGCGAACACTGAA. The chain carries TRBV18 and TRBJ1-1; D call uncertain. The sequenced fragment ends 3 residues before the CDR3 boundary, so the rest is inferred from the germline J gene. Trimming removed 3 bases at V and 1 base at J, with 12 bases between. The CDR3 covers 15 residues. Germline V lookup: CDR1 KGHSH, CDR2 LQKENI.

Partial CDR3 DNA: TGCAGTGCTAGAGATGAGATGCGGGGATCCTACGAG. Its translation is CSARDEMRGSYE. The whole CDR3 is CSARDEMRGSYEQYF. This chain connects TRBV20-1 to TRBJ2-7; D might be TRBD2 (6 bases). Coverage ceases 3 residues before the CDR3 finishes, and the germline J gene fills in the end. This CDR3 contains 15 residues. V lost 0 bases and J 1 base, leaving 13 bases between the germline ends. Per germline, CDR1 DFQATT and CDR2 SNEGSKA (reference sequence).

This clone was picked up many times. The CDR3 end falls 3 residues outside the read, so it is completed with the germline J gene. The J gene is TRBJ2-1, the V gene TRBV5-1; possible D gene TRBD2, 5 bases. Trimming stripped 0 bases from V and 5 bases from J, with 6 bases between. CDR3 length: 13 residues. Looked up from germline, CDR1 is SGHRS and CDR2 is YFSETQ. CDR3 sequence: CASSLGLNNEQFF. The CDR3 bases that were read are TGCGCCAGCAGCTTGGGACTAAACAATGAG.

A note on this clone: At one boundary the junction diverges from the germline segment, which might be a read error. From the germline J gene comes the end of the CDR3, since the read stops 3 residues before it. This chain connects TRBV19 to TRBJ1-5, with D perhaps TRBD1 (6 bases). CDR3 length: 14 amino acids. Germline loops: CDR1 LNHDA, CDR2 SQIVND (reference sequence). CDR3 protein: CACSRGVGNQPQHF. The DNA read from the CDR3 is TGTGCCTGTAGTAGGGGGGTGGGCAATCAGCCC.

Comments on this clone: The read halts 3 residues ahead of the CDR3 end, with the missing end drawn from the germline J gene. The chain uses TRBV19 and TRBJ2-7, with TRBD2 matching 10 bases. With V trimmed by 7 bases and J by 3 bases, 9 bases remained unmatched. This CDR3 contains 15 residues. Germline values: CDR1 LNHDA, CDR2 SQIVND (reference sequence). The CDR3 loop reads CASKPTSGFSYEQYF. Incomplete CDR3 DNA: TGTGCCAGTAAGCCGACTAGCGGGTTCAGCTACGAG.

Many counts were recorded for this clone. The CDR3 end is not reached by the read, which stops 3 residues before it; the germline J gene fills it in. V usage is TRBV6-1 and J usage is TRBJ1-6; TRBD1 matches 7 bases. Germline V gene data show CDR1 as MNHNS and CDR2 as SASEGT. CDR3 length: 12 amino acids. Trimming at V came to 4 bases and at J to 9 bases, leaving 0 bases not matched to a gene. CDR3 bases read: TGTGCCAGCAGTGGACAGGGTTCACCC. As protein: CASSGQGSP. Given in full, the CDR3 is CASSGQGSPLHF.

This clone was counted at least ten times. CDR3 in amino acids: CASSNQGSYNSPLHF. The CDR3 DNA, read in part, is TGTGCCAGCAGTAATCAGGGATCCTATAATTCACCC. J is TRBJ1-6 and V is TRBV14; D is perhaps TRBD1 (5 bases). The read ends 3 residues shy of where the CDR3 ends; the end is completed using the germline J gene. This CDR3 contains 15 residues. The germline gives CDR1 SGHDN, CDR2 FVKESK. V lost 6 bases and J 1 base, leaving 10 bases between the germline ends.

This clone was counted at least ten times. The read ends 3 residues early relative to the CDR3; the germline J gene fills the gap. The rearrangement uses TRBV30 and TRBJ1-1; 7 bases are a match to TRBD1. The CDR3 loop spans 16 amino acids. With V trimmed by 0 bases and J by 1 base, 8 bases remained unmatched. From germline, CDR1 is GTSNPN and CDR2 SVGIG (reference sequence). Incomplete CDR3 DNA: TGTGCCTGGAGTGTACGGGAAAGGGGGCCGAACACTGAA. This codes for CAWSVRERGPNTE. The CDR3 reads in full as CAWSVRERGPNTEAFF.

This clone appeared many times. The observed sequence ends 3 residues before the CDR3 terminus, with the missing tail filled in from the germline J gene. The chain links TRBV5-6 to TRBJ2-7; the match to TRBD1 covers 7 bases. The CDR3 totals 13 residues. Trimming took 4 bases from V and 6 from J; bases not matched to a gene: 7. Germline CDR1 reads SGHDT; CDR2 reads YYEEEE. The CDR3: CASSVETGSEQYF. Incomplete CDR3 DNA: TGTGCCAGCAGCGTAGAGACAGGGAGCGAG.

This clone was recorded many times. The CDR3 end lies 3 residues beyond the end of the read and is filled in from the germline J gene. The V call is TRBV7-8, the J call TRBJ2-3; weak D call: TRBD2 (5 bases). V was pared by 2 bases and J by 0 bases, with 12 bases between. CDR1 is SGHVS and CDR2 is FQNEAQ in the germline V gene. CDR3 length: 16 amino acids. The sequenced part of the CDR3 DNA is TGTGCCAGCAGCTTAACTAGACCACCTAGCACAGATACG. Encoded protein: CASSLTRPPSTDT. The full CDR3 protein reads CASSLTRPPSTDTQYF.